This entry lists 25 T cell receptor beta chains sequenced from one sample in a study of CD8 T cells in Susac syndrome. RNA, at roughly 0.45 to 1 ug, was reverse transcribed with random hexamers. Using its own MiXCR run on the immunoSEQ multiplex PCR reads, TCRdb lists one record per CDR3 protein. The data contain 250,000 or so distinct CDR3 sequences, approximately 92% of them singletons. The source material was CD4+ T cells from PBMCs. These receptor sequences come from a human donor with multiple sclerosis.

The chain links TRBV20-1 to TRBJ1-2; no clear D gene. The CDR3 loop spans 12 amino acids. Trimming took 3 bases from V and 1 from J, leaving 6 bases between them. Germline assignment: CDR1 DFQATT and CDR2 SNEGSKA (reference sequence). The CDR3 DNA is TGCAGTGCTAGTCCGCTTAACTATGGCTACACCTTC. This codes for CSASPLNYGYTF.

The chain couples TRBV5-1 to TRBJ2-7; 9 bases match TRBD1. J was trimmed by 2 bases and V by 0 bases; bases with no gene match: 9. The CDR3 covers 17 residues. Germline assignment: CDR1 SGHRS and CDR2 YFSETQ. As DNA, the CDR3 is TGCGCCAGCAGCTTGGAAAAAGACAGGGGGTTCCCCTACGAGCAGTACTTC. It is translated as CASSLEKDRGFPYEQYF.

In its sample, this clonotype was seen a few times. The chain joins TRBV3-1 to TRBJ2-1, with TRBD2 matching 11 bases. Trimming removed 4 bases from V and 1 base from J; junction bases left unmatched: 6. This CDR3 region has 17 residues. Germline CDR1 LGHDT, CDR2 YNNKEL (reference sequence). CDR3 coding DNA: TGTGCCAGCAGCCCTGGAACTAGCGGGAGTTCCTACAATGAGCAGTTCTTC. Its protein is CASSPGTSGSSYNEQFF.

This sequence joins TRBV6-5 and TRBJ2-1, with 10 bases lining up with TRBD2. This CDR3 comprises 15 residues. Germline loops: CDR1 MNHEY, CDR2 SVGAGI. Trimming at V came to 2 bases and at J to 6 bases, leaving 4 bases not matched to a gene. Written as DNA, the CDR3 is TGTGCCAGCAGTTACCAGGGACTAGCGCTCAATGAGCAGTTCTTC. Translated: CASSYQGLALNEQFF.

The chain combines TRBV2 with TRBJ1-2; 8 nucleotides align to TRBD1. With 6 bases clipped from V and 4 bases from J, the junction kept 4 bases outside the gene matches. CDR3 length: 13 residues. CDR1 is SNHLY and CDR2 is FYNNEI in the germline V gene. In DNA form, the CDR3 reads TGTGCCAGCAGGGATACAGGGGGCTATGGCTACACCTTC. Translated, it gives CASRDTGGYGYTF.

This chain connects TRBV10-2 to TRBJ1-1; D unresolved. V lost 6 bases to trimming and J lost 1 base, with 15 bases between them. This CDR3 is built from 15 residues. In germline, CDR1 is WSHSY, CDR2 SAAADI. CDR3 residues: CASSFPPGGNTEAFF. CDR3 DNA: TGCGCCAGCAGCTTTCCTCCAGGTGGGAACACTGAAGCTTTCTTT.

The chain has TRBV5-1 and TRBJ1-2, with D hard to call. The germline gives CDR1 SGHRS, CDR2 YFSETQ. CDR3 length: 15 residues. V dropped 5 bases and J dropped 0 bases, with 14 bases sitting between them. DNA for the CDR3: TGCGCCAGCAGAGGCGAACCTACTGCTAACTATGGCTACACCTTC. It translates to CASRGEPTANYGYTF.

This chain joins TRBV29-1 and TRBJ2-5, with D possibly matching TRBD2 (6 bases). Deletions cut 3 bases from V and 1 base from J, with 9 bases between. Per germline, CDR1 SQVTM and CDR2 ANQGSEA. The CDR3 consists of 13 residues. The chain's CDR3 is CSVDTSSQETQYF. As DNA, the CDR3 is TGCAGCGTTGATACTAGCTCCCAAGAGACCCAGTACTTC.

V gene TRBV7-2 combines with J gene TRBJ1-4; no clear D. CDR1 is SGHTA, CDR2 FQGNSA, per germline. Between the trimmed V and J ends, which lost 0 bases and 0 bases, there was a span of 5 bases. CDR3 length: 15 amino acids. The CDR3: CASSLAPSTNEKLFF. CDR3 nucleotides: TGTGCCAGCAGCTTAGCCCCGTCAACTAATGAAAAACTGTTTTTT.

V gene TRBV2 combines with J gene TRBJ1-5; no reliable D call. This CDR3 is 13 amino acids long. V was cut by 7 bases and J by 4 bases, with 11 bases left in between. Germline V CDR1 and CDR2: SNHLY, FYNNEI. The CDR3 region has the DNA TGTGCCAGCATGGGGATCGGAAATCAGCCCCAGCATTTT. Translated: CASMGIGNQPQHF.

The J gene is TRBJ2-1, the V gene TRBV6-1; D is uncertain. V shed 0 bases and J shed 12 bases, with 9 bases lying between them. The germline V gene encodes CDR1 MNHNS and CDR2 SASEGT. This CDR3 contains 12 residues. As DNA, the CDR3 is TGTGCCAGCAGTGAAGCGGACGACCGGCAGTTCTTC. This translates into CASSEADDRQFF.

The rearrangement joins TRBV3-1 to TRBJ2-7; D gene ambiguous. Trimming pared 6 bases from V and 4 bases from J, leaving 13 bases between. The CDR3 has 13 amino acids. Germline loops: CDR1 LGHDT, CDR2 YNNKEL (reference sequence). The CDR3 DNA is TGTGCCAGCAGGCCCTTGGGTACATACGAGCAGTACTTC. Residues: CASRPLGTYEQYF.

The genes are TRBV2 and TRBJ2-7; 9 bases are a match to TRBD1. The length of the CDR3 is 15 residues. CDR1 SNHLY and CDR2 FYNNEI come from the germline V gene. The ends lost 6 bases at V and 1 base at J; junction bases unmatched: 7. The CDR3 DNA is TGTGCCAGCAGCGCCGGGACAGGGTATTCCTACGAGCAGTACTTC. This encodes CASSAGTGYSYEQYF.

This rearrangement joins TRBV6-5 to TRBJ2-2; 8 bases match TRBD1. This CDR3 is 15 amino acids long. The germline V gene encodes CDR1 MNHEY and CDR2 SVGAGI. V shed 7 bases, J shed 7 bases, and the junction held 11 bases outside the gene matches. The CDR3 sequence is CASKGGRGLGGELFF. The CDR3 DNA reads TGTGCCAGCAAAGGGGGCAGGGGGCTGGGCGGGGAGCTGTTTTTT.

The chain employs TRBV11-2 and TRBJ2-5; D not resolved. Per the germline V gene, CDR1 is SGHAT and CDR2 is FQNNGV. V was trimmed by 2 bases and J by 2 bases, leaving 3 bases between them. This CDR3 has 12 amino acids. This CDR3 is CASSLTQETQYF. As DNA, the CDR3 is TGTGCCAGCAGCTTAACTCAAGAGACCCAGTACTTC.

The rearrangement links TRBV5-4 to TRBJ1-2; 9 bases map to TRBD1. The CDR3 is 13 amino acids. With V trimmed by 3 bases and J by 7 bases, 4 bases remained unmatched. Germline V gene lookup returns CDR1 SGHNT and CDR2 YYREEE (reference sequence). In DNA, the CDR3 is TGTGCCAGCAGCTACAGGGGGCGCGTTGGCTACACCTTC. The encoded protein is CASSYRGRVGYTF.

The rearrangement links TRBV30 to TRBJ2-1; D gene unclear. The length of the CDR3 is 11 residues. Germline V gene lookup returns CDR1 GTSNPN and CDR2 SVGIG (reference sequence). The V gene lost 0 bases and the J gene lost 12 bases, with 9 bases spanning the gap. DNA for the CDR3: TGTGCCTGGAGTGTACGAGGCGGGCAGTTCTTC. Translating gives CAWSVRGGQFF. Looking up the rest from reference TRBV30 and TRBJ2-1 gives the full variable domain: SQTIHQWPATLVQPVGSPLSLECTVEGTSNPNLYWYRQAAGRGLQLLFYSVGIGQISSEVPQNLSASRPQDRQFILSSKKLLLSDSGFYLCAWSVRGGQFFGPGTRLTVL.

V usage is TRBV5-1 and J usage is TRBJ2-2; 14 positions agree with TRBD2. The CDR3 sequence is 18 residues long. In germline, CDR1 is SGHRS, CDR2 YFSETQ. V dropped 1 base and J dropped 3; count of bases not matched to a gene: 5. The CDR3 is CASSLLGLAGGYTGELFF. Here the CDR3 DNA reads TGCGCCAGCAGCTTGTTAGGACTAGCGGGAGGTTACACCGGGGAGCTGTTTTTT.

V gene TRBV18 combines with J gene TRBJ1-3; D is perhaps TRBD1 (6 bases). Germline lookup yields CDR1 KGHSH and CDR2 LQKENI. This CDR3 region has 15 residues. V gave up 4 bases and J gave up 4 bases, with 14 bases separating them. The CDR3 reads CASSRDNVEGNTIYF. The CDR3 DNA reads as TGTGCCAGCTCACGGGACAACGTGGAAGGAAACACCATATATTTT.

The V gene is TRBV5-4, the J gene TRBJ2-7, with 9 bases matching TRBD1. Germline values: CDR1 SGHNT, CDR2 YYREEE (reference sequence). Trimming at V came to 4 bases and at J to 3 bases, leaving 8 bases not matched to a gene. The CDR3 has 15 residues. Here the CDR3 DNA reads TGTGCCAGCAGCGCTGGACAGGGGACGCTCTACGAGCAGTACTTC. Residues: CASSAGQGTLYEQYF.

The V gene is TRBV7-9, the J gene TRBJ2-2; D remains ambiguous. V lost 1 base to trimming and J lost 6 bases, with 6 bases between them. The CDR3 totals 13 residues. Germline loops: CDR1 SEHNR, CDR2 FQNEAQ (reference sequence). CDR3 amino acids: CASSLEFAGELFF. CDR3 sequence (DNA): TGTGCCAGCAGCTTAGAGTTCGCCGGGGAGCTGTTTTTT.

This clonotype was recorded once. The chain has TRBV7-9 and TRBJ1-2; the D is unclear. The V gene lost 1 base and the J gene lost 4 bases, with 10 bases spanning the gap. Per the germline V gene, CDR1 is SEHNR and CDR2 is FQNEAQ (reference sequence). This CDR3 contains 14 residues. Here the CDR3 DNA reads TGTGCCAGCAGCTTAGTCGCCGAGGCCTATGGCTACACCTTC. This gives the protein CASSLVAEAYGYTF.

V usage is TRBV29-1 and J usage is TRBJ1-3, with TRBD1 as a possible D gene (5 bases). The CDR3 runs to 18 residues. The ends were cut back, 8 bases at V and 4 bases at J, with 30 bases in the middle. Germline V gives CDR1 SQVTM, CDR2 ANQGSEA. The chain's CDR3 is CSLLRPGWRGSSGNTIYF. The CDR3 region has the DNA TGCAGCTTGTTGCGTCCGGGTTGGAGGGGCTCCTCCGGAAACACCATATATTTT.

This sequence joins TRBV5-1 and TRBJ2-2; 8 nucleotides match TRBD1. The CDR3 contains 14 residues. CDR1 and CDR2 (germline): SGHRS, YFSETQ. V shed 7 bases, J shed 4 bases, and the junction held 6 bases outside the gene matches. This CDR3 is CASATGEITGELFF. The DNA for the CDR3 is TGCGCCAGCGCGACAGGGGAGATCACCGGGGAGCTGTTTTTT.

The rearrangement joins TRBV7-2 to TRBJ1-1; 7 bases agree with TRBD1. The V gene end was trimmed by 2 bases and the J gene end by 6 bases; junction bases not matched to a gene: 9. The germline gives CDR1 SGHTA, CDR2 FQGNSA. CDR3 length: 15 amino acids. CDR3: CASSLKARGVAEAFF. The CDR3 DNA is TGTGCCAGCAGCTTAAAGGCCAGGGGGGTCGCTGAAGCTTTCTTT.